This T cell receptor beta chain was captured in a study of vaccination effects on CD4 cells after COVID-19. General observations from the study: Infection- and vaccine-induced clones contracted markedly late after vaccination.

Sequenced by immunoSEQ multiplex PCR; TCRdb stores in-frame clones only, minus some. This repertoire shows fewer than 10,000 clones, about three quarters found once; its top ten account for approximately 11%. Around day 10 of culture, CD4+ T cells were separated out. Of the BNT162b2 and mRNA-1273 vaccines, participants received two doses of one or the other. Cultures got half-medium changes with IL-2 on days 3 and 7. The germline V gene has CDR1 SGHTS and CDR2 YDEGEE. V gave up 0 bases and J gave up 8 bases, with 14 bases separating them. The length of the CDR3 is 15 residues. On this clone itself: The antigen remains unidentified.

The sequence came from a human donor who received a COVID-19 vaccine. This material consisted of CD4+ T cells from PBMCs cultured without peptide, taken after COVID-19 vaccination. This chain links TRBV5-8 with TRBJ1-4; D may be TRBD1 (5 bases). The CDR3 loop is CASSLVTREREKLFF. The DNA of the CDR3 is TGTGCCAGCAGCTTGGTGACCAGGGAGAGGGAAAAACTGTTTTTT.